These T cell receptor beta chains were read from a single sample in a study of cytomegalovirus exposure and HLA in healthy donors. Generated by immunoSEQ multiplex PCR, the TCRdb table keeps only in-frame clones and is missing some. Here the sample spans about 200,000 clones, roughly 74% being singletons. Specimen: PBMCs. All receptors derive from a woman in her 30s in good health and CMV-seronegative. The CDR3 runs from the conserved cysteine through the conserved F or W. Fields, in order: J gene, V gene, D gene, clone size, CDR3 DNA, CDR3 protein. D genes are given only for firm matches. Only part of the rows carry a size: once, few, many, or a class if the clone is expanded.

TRBJ2-7 TRBV2 - few TGTGCCAGCAGTGGAGGAACCTGGATGCAGTACTTC CASSGGTWMQYF
TRBJ2-2 TRBV5-1 - - TGCGCCAGCAGCTCTGGTCGGCAGGGTTATACCGGGGAGCTGTTTTTT CASSSGRQGYTGELFF
TRBJ2-7 TRBV4-3 - - TGCGCCAGCAGCGCCCGGGACGGGAGCTCCTACGAGCAGTACTTC CASSARDGSSYEQYF
TRBJ2-3 TRBV10-3 - - TGTGCCATCAGGGGACAACCGGGGAACACAGATACGCAGTATTTT CAIRGQPGNTDTQYF
TRBJ2-1 TRBV5-8 - - TGTGCCAGCAGCCCGGGACTGGACTACAATGAGCAGTTCTTC CASSPGLDYNEQFF
TRBJ2-7 TRBV19 TRBD2 - TGTGCCAGTAGTATAGTGGCGGGGGGCCTCTACGAGCAGTACTTC CASSIVAGGLYEQYF
TRBJ2-1 TRBV4-1 TRBD2 - TGCGCCAGCAGCCAGGGCCTGGGGACTAGAAACCAGCAGTTCTTC CASSQGLGTRNQQFF
TRBJ1-5 TRBV18 TRBD1 - TGTGCCAGCTCATCGGACAGGGGGCTGAATCAGCCCCAGCATTTT CASSSDRGLNQPQHF
TRBJ2-5 TRBV6-5 TRBD1 once TGTGCCAGCAGACGCGGACAGGGGGCGCGGAGCCAGTACTTC CASRRGQGARSQYF
TRBJ2-1 TRBV5-1 - few TGCGCCAGCAGCGACGGCCTAGGGGTGGGCTCCTACAATGAGCAGTTCTTC CASSDGLGVGSYNEQFF
TRBJ1-2 TRBV7-8 TRBD1 - TGTGCCAGCAGCCAAGAGTGGCGGACAGGCGGCTATGGCTACACCTTC CASSQEWRTGGYGYTF
TRBJ1-1 TRBV6-5 - - TGTGCCAGCAGTCAACAGGTTATGAACACTGAAGCTTTCTTT CASSQQVMNTEAFF
TRBJ1-3 TRBV7-8 TRBD1 few TGTGCCAGCAGCTTAAACTCAGGGGGTGGAAACACCATATATTTT CASSLNSGGGNTIYF
TRBJ2-1 TRBV6-1 - few TGTGCCAGCTGTGGGGACTCCCCTGCCTACAATGAGCAGTTCTTC CASCGDSPAYNEQFF
TRBJ1-1 TRBV7-2 - few TGTGCCAGCAGCTTTCGGGGTAGTACTGAAGCTTTCTTT CASSFRGSTEAFF
TRBJ1-2 TRBV4-2 - - TGTGCCAGCAGCCAAGTTGAGGGAGAGGATGGCTACACCTTC CASSQVEGEDGYTF
TRBJ1-6 TRBV5-6 TRBD1 - TGTGCCAGCAGGACCGGGACAGAGACCTTCCTCCACTTT CASRTGTETFLHF
TRBJ2-7 TRBV5-4 TRBD2 - TGTGCCAGCAGTTTATCATTGGTAGCGGGAGAAGGCGAGCAGTACTTC CASSLSLVAGEGEQYF
TRBJ2-2 TRBV7-8 TRBD1 - TGTGCCAGCAGCCCCAGGACAGGGCCCGGGGAGCTGTTTTTT CASSPRTGPGELFF
TRBJ1-1 TRBV6-5 - - TGTGCCAGCAATACCGGGACACAGAACACTGAAGCTTTCTTT CASNTGTQNTEAFF
TRBJ1-5 TRBV27 - few TGTGCCAGCAGTTTAGGTCAGATCAATCAGCCCCAGCATTTT CASSLGQINQPQHF
TRBJ2-7 TRBV2 TRBD2 few TGTGCCAGCAGTGGGCCCAAAACGGGACTACACCCCTCCGAGCAGTACTTC CASSGPKTGLHPSEQYF
TRBJ2-2 TRBV7-7 - few TGTGCCAGCAGCTTAAGGGGGAACACCGGGGAGCTGTTTTTT CASSLRGNTGELFF
TRBJ1-1 TRBV7-2 - - TGTGCCAGCAGCTTATATACGACAGGGAACACTGAAGCTTTCTTT CASSLYTTGNTEAFF
TRBJ1-1 TRBV2 TRBD1 once TGTGCCAGCAGGACGGACAGGGGTACTGAAGCTTTCTTT CASRTDRGTEAFF
TRBJ1-4 TRBV7-9 TRBD1 - TGTGCCAGCAGCTTAATCGGCGGGACAGGGAGTGAAAAACTGTTTTTT CASSLIGGTGSEKLFF
TRBJ2-3 TRBV12-5 TRBD2 - TGTGCTAGTGGTACGGGACTAGCGGGGGAAGATACGCAGTATTTT CASGTGLAGEDTQYF
TRBJ2-5 TRBV11-1 TRBD1 once TGTGCCAGCAGCCGTCCGGGACAGGGCCAGGAGACCCAGTACTTC CASSRPGQGQETQYF
TRBJ1-5 TRBV7-2 TRBD1 - TGTGCCAGCAGTCGAGGAGAGGGGGCGGCTCAGCCCCAGCATTTT CASSRGEGAAQPQHF
TRBJ1-1 TRBV19 - - TGTGCCACTTCCCGGGGGGGTCCGAACACTGAAGCTTTCTTT CATSRGGPNTEAFF
TRBJ2-7 TRBV27 TRBD1 - TGTGCCAGCAAGCGACAGGGCCGGTACGAGCAGTACTTC CASKRQGRYEQYF
TRBJ2-7 TRBV6-6 - - TGTGCCAGCAGACAAACGGGCGGGACTTTACACTACGAGCAGTACTTC CASRQTGGTLHYEQYF
TRBJ1-2 TRBV28 TRBD1 - TGTGCCAGCAGGACACCGACAGGGATAACCTTC CASRTPTGITF
TRBJ2-7 TRBV7-2 TRBD2 - TGTGCCAGCAACCTCGGCCTAGCGGGAGGTCACGAGCAGTACTTC CASNLGLAGGHEQYF
TRBJ1-1 TRBV7-2 - - TGTGCCAGCAGCTTTATAGGGAGCGGCACTGAAGCTTTCTTT CASSFIGSGTEAFF
TRBJ2-5 TRBV5-5 TRBD1 - TGTGCCAGCAGCCAACCTTGGACAGGCGTGGAGACCCAGTACTTC CASSQPWTGVETQYF
TRBJ2-7 TRBV27 - - TGTGCCAGCAGCCAGACCACCACGATCGGGACCTACGAGCAGTACTTC CASSQTTTIGTYEQYF
TRBJ2-7 TRBV4-2 TRBD2 few TGTGCCAGCAGCCAAGCCCCGGGACTAGCGGGGAACGAGCAGTACTTC CASSQAPGLAGNEQYF
TRBJ2-4 TRBV27 TRBD2 - TGTGCCAGCAGTTTATCGCTCGGGACTAGCGGCAAAAACATTCAGTACTTC CASSLSLGTSGKNIQYF
TRBJ1-1 TRBV2 - - TGTGCCAGCAGACCCGGACAGAATTCCGCTGAAGCTTTCTTT CASRPGQNSAEAFF
TRBJ2-7 TRBV5-1 - few TGCGCCAGCAGCTTAACAGGTTTCTACGAGCAGTACTTC CASSLTGFYEQYF
TRBJ1-4 TRBV5-1 - - TGCGCCACGTACAGGGTCCGGGAAAAACTGTTTTTT CATYRVREKLFF
TRBJ2-3 TRBV5-6 - - TGTGCCAGCAGCCCCAATGGGGGGGCCGGTGATACGCAGTATTTT CASSPNGGAGDTQYF
TRBJ2-3 TRBV4-2 - - TGTGCCAGCAGCCAAGGTACGGCCCGGGACTTTCCAGATACGCAGTATTTT CASSQGTARDFPDTQYF
TRBJ2-2 TRBV5-8 - - TGTGCCAGCAGCTTGGATTACAGCGGGAACACCGGGGAGCTGTTTTTT CASSLDYSGNTGELFF
TRBJ1-5 TRBV19 TRBD1 - TGTGCCAGTAGTATCGACAGGGGGCGGGGACAGCCCCAGCATTTT CASSIDRGRGQPQHF
TRBJ1-4 TRBV30 - - TGTGCCTGGAATCGACGACTAGATGAAAAACTGTTTTTT CAWNRRLDEKLFF
TRBJ2-3 TRBV9 - few TGTGCCAGCAGCGTCTTCGAGCGGGATACGCAGTATTTT CASSVFERDTQYF
TRBJ2-4 TRBV7-9 TRBD1 few TGTGCCAGCAGCTTCTCTCGACAGGGAGAGGGCAAAAACATTCAGTACTTC CASSFSRQGEGKNIQYF
TRBJ1-5 TRBV4-1 - - TGCGCCAGCAGCCAAGATCCGGGTCAGCCCCAGCATTTT CASSQDPGQPQHF
TRBJ1-2 TRBV15 - - TGTGCCACCAGCAGAGTGGGGCAGGGTATTAACTATGGCTACACCTTC CATSRVGQGINYGYTF
TRBJ2-7 TRBV27 TRBD2 - TGTGCCAGCAGCAAACCCGGGGGGTTCTACGAGCAGTACTTC CASSKPGGFYEQYF
TRBJ1-1 TRBV19 - once TGTGCCAGTAGTTTGATGACAGTGAACACTGAAGCTTTCTTT CASSLMTVNTEAFF
TRBJ1-5 TRBV28 - - TGTGCCAGCAGTCGTCCGGGACTCAATCAGCCCCAGCATTTT CASSRPGLNQPQHF
TRBJ2-7 TRBV7-3 - - TGTGCCAGCAGCTTAAATGGCCCCTACGAGCAGTACTTC CASSLNGPYEQYF